Following are 23 T cell receptor beta chains from one sample sequenced in a study of Tregs in tolerant kidney transplant recipients. The protocol was immunoSEQ multiplex PCR, while the TCRdb copy is restricted to in-frame clones and leaves out a portion. The table includes about 110,000 clones, around 91% detected once. Sequenced here: CD4+ T cells from blood, sampled before the transplant. The origin of the receptors is a human donor who received a combined kidney and bone marrow transplant.

The gene calls are TRBV7-9 and TRBJ2-7, with D possibly being TRBD2 (7 bases). In germline, CDR1 is SEHNR, CDR2 FQNEAQ (reference sequence). The V gene lost 6 bases and the J gene lost 4 bases, with 16 bases spanning the gap. The CDR3 covers 14 residues. This CDR3 is CASSQQGGGYEQYF. CDR3 coding DNA: TGTGCCAGCAGTCAACAAGGGGGGGGGTACGAGCAGTACTTC. The entire variable domain, with the rest obtained from reference TRBV7-9 and TRBJ2-7, is as follows: DTGVSQNPRHKITKRGQNVTFRCDPISEHNRLYWYRQTLGQGPEFLTYFQNEAQLEKSRLLSDRFSAERPKGSFSTLEIQRTEQGDSAMYLCASSQQGGGYEQYFGPGTRLTVT.

The V gene is TRBV5-1, the J gene TRBJ2-7, with D perhaps matching TRBD1 (5 bases). This CDR3 has 14 residues. Deletions cut 3 bases from V and 1 base from J, with 11 bases between. Germline V gives CDR1 SGHRS, CDR2 YFSETQ. The CDR3 here is CASSSGHGSYEQYF. Here the CDR3 DNA reads TGCGCCAGCAGCTCAGGACATGGTTCCTACGAGCAGTACTTC. The full variable domain, rest sourced from reference TRBV5-1 and TRBJ2-7, is KAGVTQTPRYLIKTRGQQVTLSCSPISGHRSVSWYQQTPGQGLQFLFEYFSETQRNKGNFPGRFSGRQFSNSRSEMNVSTLELGDSALYLCASSSGHGSYEQYFGPGTRLTVT.

The V and J genes are TRBV18 and TRBJ1-5; unclear D gene. Trimming pared 6 bases from V and 2 bases from J, leaving 8 bases between. From germline, CDR1 is KGHSH and CDR2 LQKENI. This CDR3 comprises 13 residues. This CDR3 reads CASSREGNQPQHF. CDR3 DNA: TGTGCCAGCTCTCGCGAGGGCAATCAGCCCCAGCATTTT.

The chain has TRBV5-1 and TRBJ2-5, with 12 nucleotides matching TRBD1. The J call is in doubt because the DNA end fits TRBJ2-7 better. Germline V gives CDR1 SGHRS, CDR2 YFSETQ. The CDR3 is 19 residues long. The CDR3 bases are TGCGCCAGCAGCTTTTTGGGGACAGGGGGCCCCAAGCATAACACCGAGCAGTACTTC. Translating gives CASSFLGTGGPKHNTEQYF.

The V call is TRBV28, the J call TRBJ2-1; D might be TRBD2 (6 bases). The V gene's germline CDR1 is MDHEN and CDR2 SYDVKM. The length of the CDR3 is 16 residues. V was cut by 2 bases and J by 5 bases, with 16 bases left in between. The CDR3 bases are TGTGCCAGCAGTTTAGTCCAGGGACTTTCCAACAATGAGCAGTTCTTC. Translation: CASSLVQGLSNNEQFF.

The V gene is TRBV7-9, the J gene TRBJ2-3; 13 nucleotides agree with TRBD2. The V segment lost 1 base and the J segment 4 bases; nucleotides outside the gene matches: 8. CDR1 and CDR2 (germline): SEHNR, FQNEAQ (reference sequence). The CDR3 loop spans 18 amino acids. In DNA, the CDR3 is TGTGCCAGCAGCTTAGTTGGACTAGCGGGAGTGGGGGCAGATACGCAGTATTTT. Translated, it gives CASSLVGLAGVGADTQYF. Full variable domain (missing parts from reference TRBV7-9 and TRBJ2-3): DTGVSQNPRHKITKRGQNVTFRCDPISEHNRLYWYRQTLGQGPEFLTYFQNEAQLEKSRLLSDRFSAERPKGSFSTLEIQRTEQGDSAMYLCASSLVGLAGVGADTQYFGPGTRLTVL.

Here the CDR3 reads CASSEADRQGKGYTF. DNA of the CDR3: TGTGCCAGCAGTGAGGCGGATAGACAGGGTAAAGGCTACACCTTC. This chain uses TRBV6-1 with TRBJ1-2, with 7 bases fitting TRBD1. The germline gives CDR1 MNHNS, CDR2 SASEGT. The ends lost 3 bases at V and 8 bases at J; junction bases unmatched: 12. The CDR3 is made up of 15 amino acids.

The table lists this clone with a count of one. V gene TRBV4-2 combines with J gene TRBJ2-1, with D possibly matching TRBD2 (5 bases). The V gene's germline CDR1 is LGHNA and CDR2 YNFKEQ. V lost 4 bases and J lost 1, with 17 bases in between. The CDR3 totals 17 residues. CDR3 sequence: CASSPYSGVGSYNEQFF. The CDR3 DNA reads TGTGCCAGCAGCCCCTACTCCGGGGTAGGTTCCTACAATGAGCAGTTCTTC.

The chain recombines TRBV6-5 with TRBJ1-5; D not resolved. This CDR3 has 13 amino acids. Germline loops: CDR1 MNHEY, CDR2 SVGAGI. Trimming took 6 bases from V and 2 from J, leaving 8 bases between them. The CDR3, as DNA: TGTGCCAGCAGACGGAGTGGCAATCAGCCCCAGCATTTT. Its protein product is CASRRSGNQPQHF.

This chain uses TRBV5-1 with TRBJ2-3, with 9 bases matching TRBD1. V trimming: 4 bases; J trimming: 9 bases; junction bases outside the gene matches: 9. The CDR3 extends over 14 amino acids. Germline V lookup: CDR1 SGHRS, CDR2 YFSETQ. In DNA, the CDR3 is TGCGCCAGCAGCCCGGCAGAGGGACAGGGCACGCAGTATTTT. Translation: CASSPAEGQGTQYF.

The CDR3 nucleotides are TGTGCCAGCAGTGACAGTCGGACAGGGGGGCAGCCCCAGCATTTT. Amino acid sequence: CASSDSRTGGQPQHF. This chain connects TRBV2 to TRBJ1-5, with 10 positions matching TRBD1. CDR3 length: 15 amino acids. CDR1 and CDR2 (germline): SNHLY, FYNNEI. V shed 3 bases, J shed 7 bases, and the junction held 6 bases outside the gene matches.

The chain has TRBV10-2 and TRBJ2-7; 9 nucleotides align to TRBD1. Unmatched junction bases numbered 4, after V lost 7 bases and J lost 3 bases. This CDR3 has 13 amino acids. Germline-derived CDR1 and CDR2 are WSHSY and SAAADI. In DNA, the CDR3 is TGCGCCAGCAACAGGGGGCAATTCTACGAGCAGTACTTC. Protein sequence: CASNRGQFYEQYF.

This chain links TRBV6-5 with TRBJ2-7; the match to TRBD2 covers 9 bases. V was pared by 4 bases and J by 5 bases, with 6 bases of the junction left unmatched. Germline CDR1 reads MNHEY; CDR2 reads SVGAGI. This CDR3 is 14 amino acids long. In nucleotides, the CDR3 is TGTGCCAGCAGTTCGCCTAGCGGGGTCCACGAGCAGTACTTC. It codes for CASSSPSGVHEQYF.

The genes are TRBV18 and TRBJ2-7; 11 bases line up with TRBD2. J gave up 1 base and V 2 bases, and 1 base lay outside the gene matches. This CDR3 comprises 15 residues. CDR1 KGHSH and CDR2 LQKENI come from the germline V gene. The CDR3 bases are TGTGCCAGCTCACCATCTAGCGGGGGGTCCTACGAGCAGTACTTC. Protein sequence: CASSPSSGGSYEQYF.

The rearrangement links TRBV29-1 to TRBJ1-2, with 12 bases matching TRBD1. The V segment lost 3 bases and the J segment 13 bases; nucleotides outside the gene matches: 9. From germline, CDR1 is SQVTM and CDR2 ANQGSEA. There are 13 residues in the CDR3. The CDR3 is CSVDKGQGARATF. CDR3 DNA sequence: TGCAGCGTTGACAAGGGACAGGGGGCTCGGGCCACCTTC.

The V call is TRBV19, the J call TRBJ2-7, with TRBD2 matching 10 bases. V was clipped by 4 bases and J by 2 bases; unmatched bases: 5. CDR3 size: 15 residues. The V gene's germline CDR1 is LNHDA and CDR2 SQIVND (reference sequence). CDR3 region: CASSTQAGGPYEQYF. In DNA, the CDR3 is TGTGCCAGTAGTACCCAAGCGGGAGGGCCCTACGAGCAGTACTTC.

The V call is TRBV5-1, the J call TRBJ2-1, with 7 bases matching TRBD2. This CDR3 has 14 residues. The germline V gene has CDR1 SGHRS and CDR2 YFSETQ. With V trimmed by 2 bases and J by 7 bases, 6 bases remained unmatched. In DNA, the CDR3 is TGCGCCAGCAGCTTAGCGGGACCCTTGAATGAGCAGTTCTTC. Translated, it gives CASSLAGPLNEQFF.

This clone was counted a single time. The chain combines TRBV19 with TRBJ1-2; D gene unclear. From germline, CDR1 is LNHDA and CDR2 SQIVND (reference sequence). Trimming pared 7 bases from V and 4 bases from J, leaving 13 bases between. The CDR3 totals 13 residues. In nucleotides, the CDR3 is TGTGCCAGTATAGAGGGAAAGGGCTATGGCTACACCTTC. Encoded protein: CASIEGKGYGYTF.

This clone appeared a single time. This chain joins TRBV5-4 and TRBJ2-5; D ambiguous. This CDR3 has 14 amino acids. Germline V gene data show CDR1 as SGHNT and CDR2 as YYREEE (reference sequence). V was clipped by 6 bases and J by 3 bases, with 15 bases between them. CDR3 protein: CASTPIGVEETQYF. The CDR3 region has the DNA TGTGCCAGCACCCCGATAGGAGTCGAAGAGACCCAGTACTTC. The full variable domain, its missing parts supplied by reference TRBV5-4 and TRBJ2-5, is ETGVTQSPTHLIKTRGQQVTLRCSSQSGHNTVSWYQQALGQGPQFIFQYYREEENGRGNFPPRFSGLQFPNYSSELNVNALELDDSALYLCASTPIGVEETQYFGPGTRLLVL.

The count of this clone is one. The genes are TRBV5-5 and TRBJ1-1; D perhaps matches TRBD1 (5 bases). The CDR3 is 12 residues long. The germline CDR1 and CDR2 sequences are SGHKS and YYEKEE (reference sequence). V was trimmed by 4 bases and J by 11 bases, leaving 15 bases between them. The CDR3 DNA sequence: TGTGCCAGCAGCGCTCCCGCTCGACAGGCTTTCTTT. Residues: CASSAPARQAFF.

The gene calls are TRBV5-1 and TRBJ1-1, with TRBD1 identical over 10 bases. V trimming: 4 bases; J trimming: 5 bases; junction bases outside the gene matches: 11. The CDR3 is made up of 16 amino acids. Germline CDR1 reads SGHRS; CDR2 reads YFSETQ. This chain's CDR3 is CASSRTGTGVGTEAFF. DNA for the CDR3: TGCGCCAGCAGCCGGACCGGGACAGGGGTTGGAACTGAAGCTTTCTTT.

This chain links TRBV7-8 with TRBJ2-1; TRBD2 aligns across 11 bases. The CDR3 runs to 16 residues. The V gene's germline CDR1 is SGHVS and CDR2 FQNEAQ. With V trimmed by 2 bases and J by 5 bases, 5 bases remained unmatched. The CDR3 is CASSLSWGLADNEQFF. CDR3 coding DNA: TGTGCCAGCAGCTTAAGTTGGGGACTAGCGGACAATGAGCAGTTCTTC.

J is TRBJ1-5 and V is TRBV4-3; no clear D. The CDR3 sequence is 13 residues long. V lost 0 bases and J 9 bases, leaving 9 bases between the germline ends. Germline CDR1 is LGHNA and CDR2 is YSLEER. The CDR3 region has the DNA TGCGCCAGCAGCCAAGATCGAGATGGGCCCCAGCATTTT. The encoded protein is CASSQDRDGPQHF.